Below are 30 T cell receptor beta chains sequenced from a single sample in a study of T cells in Graves' hyperthyroidism and ophthalmopathy. It was RNA transcripts that yielded the amplified TCR beta CDR3 regions. A first-round RT-PCR of the TCR CDR3 used the HTBI primer set. TCRdb re-analysed the multiplex PCR reads in MiXCR, keeping a single row per CDR3 protein. The table has about 590,000 distinct CDR3 sequences, approximately 14% seen once. The sequenced sample consisted of blood. Receptors were obtained from a woman under 40 with Graves' hyperthyroidism.

In its sample, this clonotype was seen many times. This chain links TRBV5-1 with TRBJ2-7, with 12 bases fitting TRBD2. J gave up 5 bases and V 0 bases, and 3 bases lay outside the gene matches. Germline V gene lookup returns CDR1 SGHRS and CDR2 YFSETQ. CDR3 length: 15 residues. DNA for the CDR3: TGCGCCAGCAGCTTGGGACTAGCGGGAGAGAACGAGCAGTACTTC. Its translation is CASSLGLAGENEQYF.

There are many counts of this clonotype. The chain links TRBV2 to TRBJ2-1, with 8 bases matching TRBD2. CDR1 and CDR2 from the germline V gene are SNHLY and FYNNEI. Trimming removed 8 bases from V and 10 bases from J; junction bases left unmatched: 10. The CDR3 contains 13 residues. The CDR3 loop reads CASSGLGLMEQFF. In DNA, the CDR3 is TGTGCCAGCTCGGGACTAGGCCTCATGGAGCAGTTCTTC.

This clonotype was detected many times. The V gene is TRBV27, the J gene TRBJ1-2; maybe TRBD1 (5 bases). V lost 3 bases, J lost 0 bases, and 14 bases lay in between. From germline, CDR1 is MNHEY and CDR2 SMNVEV (reference sequence). The CDR3 is 16 amino acids. CDR3 in DNA: TGTGCCAGCAGTTTGAGGGCGACAGCTTCTAACTATGGCTACACCTTC. It encodes CASSLRATASNYGYTF.

This clonotype was seen more than once but under ten times. The chain joins TRBV20-1 to TRBJ2-7; no clear D gene. V was clipped by 0 bases and J by 2 bases, with 14 bases between them. CDR1 is DFQATT and CDR2 is SNEGSKA in the germline V gene (reference sequence). The CDR3 sequence is 15 residues long. In DNA form, the CDR3 reads TGCAGTGCTAGAGACCCTTGGAAAAACGCCTACGAGCAGTACTTC. Its protein product is CSARDPWKNAYEQYF.

This clonotype was recorded at least ten times. The genes are TRBV11-2 and TRBJ2-2; D is undetermined. CDR1 is SGHAT, CDR2 FQNNGV, per germline. Trimming shortened V by 5 bases and J by 3 bases, and 10 bases separated the two germline ends. This CDR3 has 14 amino acids. CDR3 nucleotides: TGTGCCAGCAGCCACAATACTTACACCGGGGAGCTGTTTTTT. It translates to CASSHNTYTGELFF.

The CDR3 reads CASSPGTGNGNTIYF. In nucleotides, the CDR3 is TGTGCCAGCAGCCCCGGGACAGGGAATGGAAACACCATATATTTT. The chain recombines TRBV7-9 with TRBJ1-3, with TRBD1 identical over 9 bases. The CDR3 is made up of 15 amino acids. The germline CDR1 and CDR2 sequences are SEHNR and FQNEAQ (reference sequence). Unmatched junction bases numbered 5, after V lost 5 bases and J lost 3 bases.

This clonotype appeared a few times. The V call is TRBV5-6, the J call TRBJ2-3; no reliable D call. With 2 bases removed from V and 2 bases from J, the gap between germline ends came to 12 bases. Per the germline V gene, CDR1 is SGHDT and CDR2 is YYEEEE. The CDR3 loop spans 15 amino acids. The CDR3 sequence: CASSLSELATDTQYF. The CDR3 DNA is TGTGCCAGCAGCTTATCTGAGTTAGCCACAGATACGCAGTATTTT.

This clonotype came up many times. V is TRBV11-2 and J is TRBJ1-1; no clear D. Germline V gene lookup returns CDR1 SGHAT and CDR2 FQNNGV. The CDR3 has 13 residues. The germline V and J ends were trimmed by 2 bases and 3 bases, with 7 bases remaining between them. CDR3: CASSLFRYTEAFF. CDR3 DNA: TGTGCCAGCAGCTTATTCCGGTACACTGAAGCTTTCTTT.

This sequence joins TRBV5-6 and TRBJ2-1; perhaps TRBD2 as D (5 bases). V dropped 4 bases and J dropped 8 bases, with 22 bases sitting between them. Germline V gene data show CDR1 as SGHDT and CDR2 as YYEEEE. This CDR3 has 16 amino acids. In nucleotides, the CDR3 is TGTGCCAGCAGCCTCCCGGGATTAGTCGGCACGGATGAGCAGTTCTTC. Protein sequence: CASSLPGLVGTDEQFF.

This clonotype was detected ten times or more. This chain connects TRBV7-9 to TRBJ1-1; no definite D call. There are 14 residues in the CDR3. V was clipped by 5 bases and J by 6 bases, with 16 bases between them. Germline-derived CDR1 and CDR2 are SEHNR and FQNEAQ (reference sequence). In nucleotides, the CDR3 is TGTGCCAGCAGCGCCATGACGGTAGATGCTGAAGCTTTCTTT. Its translation: CASSAMTVDAEAFF.

A few counts support this clonotype. The rearrangement links TRBV5-6 to TRBJ1-4; 12 bases match TRBD1. J gave up 7 bases and V 4 bases, and 11 bases lay outside the gene matches. CDR3 length equals 17 residues. Germline assignment: CDR1 SGHDT and CDR2 YYEEEE. The DNA for the CDR3 is TGTGCCAGCAGCGAGTACGGGACAGGGGGCCTGAGTGAAAAACTGTTTTTT. This codes for CASSEYGTGGLSEKLFF.

This clonotype was observed a handful of times. The V gene is TRBV7-2, the J gene TRBJ2-7; D uncertain. CDR3 length: 14 residues. The germline V gene encodes CDR1 SGHTA and CDR2 FQGNSA. Deletions cut 2 bases from V and 5 bases from J, with 13 bases between. The CDR3 reads CASSLWGITHEQYF. CDR3 coding DNA: TGTGCCAGCAGCTTATGGGGTATCACCCACGAGCAGTACTTC.

To note about this clonotype: This clone may be a read error of a much larger clone one base away. This chain uses TRBV6-1 with TRBJ1-5, with 9 nucleotides matching TRBD1. Germline-derived CDR1 and CDR2 are MNHNS and SASEGT. This CDR3 contains 17 residues. CDR3 bases: TGTGCCAGCAGTCCCGGGACAGGGTTAAGTCGTAATCAGCCCCTGCATTTT. Amino acid sequence: CASSPGTGLSRNQPLHF.

The genes are TRBV9 and TRBJ2-1; the D gene is possibly TRBD1 (6 bases). V lost 4 bases to trimming and J lost 3 bases, with 14 bases between them. Per germline, CDR1 SGDLS and CDR2 YYNGEE. The CDR3 has 15 residues. The CDR3, as DNA: TGTGCCAGCAGCCCACGGACAGATTACTACAATGAGCAGTTCTTC. It codes for CASSPRTDYYNEQFF.

The chain has TRBV29-1 and TRBJ1-1; D possibly corresponds to TRBD1 (5 bases). V lost 7 bases, J lost 3 bases, and 18 bases lay in between. Germline loops: CDR1 SQVTM, CDR2 ANQGSEA. The CDR3 consists of 14 residues. In DNA, the CDR3 is TGCAGCGCGACGGAACAGGAGATTTACACTGAAGCTTTCTTT. Translated, it gives CSATEQEIYTEAFF.

This clonotype was found many times. The J gene is TRBJ2-2, the V gene TRBV6-2 or TRBV6-3, with D maybe TRBD2 (6 bases). CDR3 length equals 15 residues. From germline, CDR1 is MNHEY and CDR2 SVGEGT. V dropped 2 bases and J dropped 2 bases, with 9 bases sitting between them. In DNA, the CDR3 is TGTGCCAGCAGTTACCTCGGGGGTAACACCGGGGAGCTGTTTTTT. Protein product: CASSYLGGNTGELFF.

There are a few counts of this clonotype. This chain connects TRBV2 to TRBJ2-2; D might be TRBD2 (5 bases). The CDR3 contains 16 residues. The ends were cut back, 3 bases at V and 0 bases at J, with 11 bases in the middle. Looked up from germline, CDR1 is SNHLY and CDR2 is FYNNEI. CDR3 bases: TGTGCCAGCAGTGATGAGGGCGGGTCGAACACCGGGGAGCTGTTTTTT. Encoded protein: CASSDEGGSNTGELFF.

The rearrangement links TRBV9 to TRBJ2-3; TRBD1 matches at 8 bases. In germline, CDR1 is SGDLS, CDR2 YYNGEE. The CDR3 consists of 15 residues. V lost 4 bases to trimming and J lost 6 bases; unmatched junction nucleotides: 10. The CDR3 bases are TGTGCCAGCAGCCCCAGGGGGCCGACAACGGATACGCAGTATTTT. Encoded protein: CASSPRGPTTDTQYF.

This CDR3 reads CASRARGGGSTGELFF. The CDR3 nucleotides read TGTGCCAGCAGGGCACGCGGCGGGGGATCGACCGGGGAGCTGTTTTTT. The chain recombines TRBV28 with TRBJ2-2; 7 positions agree with TRBD2. Germline V gene data show CDR1 as MDHEN and CDR2 as SYDVKM. Losses at the gene ends were 6 bases for V and 5 bases for J; bases not matched to a gene: 12. CDR3 length equals 16 residues.

The chain links TRBV7-2 to TRBJ1-1, with unresolved D. Trimming left V 1 base short and J 5 bases short, with 8 bases between. CDR3 size: 13 residues. Germline assignment: CDR1 SGHTA and CDR2 FQGNSA. The CDR3 sequence is CASSLEPATEAFF. As DNA, the CDR3 is TGTGCCAGCAGCTTAGAACCGGCTACTGAAGCTTTCTTT.

Points on this clonotype: One base away lies a much larger clone, so this may be a sequencing read error. This sequence joins TRBV20-1 and TRBJ1-1; 10 nucleotides agree with TRBD1. The CDR3 loop spans 13 amino acids. V lost 5 bases to trimming and J lost 3 bases; unmatched junction nucleotides: 3. Per the germline V gene, CDR1 is DFQATT and CDR2 is SNEGSKA (reference sequence). In nucleotides, the CDR3 is TGCAGTGCTGGGGACAGGGGATACACTGAAGCTTTCTTT. Encoded protein: CSAGDRGYTEAFF.

This chain links TRBV6-6 with TRBJ1-3; D gene uncertain. Germline values: CDR1 MNHNY, CDR2 SVGAGI (reference sequence). The CDR3 has 15 amino acids. Deletions cut 0 bases from V and 0 bases from J, with 6 bases between. The CDR3 sequence is CASSYSTVSGNTIYF. The CDR3 DNA is TGTGCCAGCAGTTACTCGACTGTCTCTGGAAACACCATATATTTT.

This clonotype was observed many times. The rearrangement links TRBV6-1 to TRBJ1-6; possibly TRBD1 for D (6 bases). Trimming took 8 bases from V and 10 from J, leaving 24 bases between them. CDR3 length: 16 amino acids. From germline, CDR1 is MNHNS and CDR2 SASEGT. CDR3 nucleotides: TGTGCCAGCTCCCGGACCATGGGGGGGGCGCGGTCACCCCTCCACTTT. Translation: CASSRTMGGARSPLHF.

This clonotype was observed at least ten times. The chain recombines TRBV27 with TRBJ2-1, with 7 nucleotides matching TRBD2. There are 15 residues in the CDR3. V dropped 5 bases and J dropped 6; count of bases not matched to a gene: 10. Germline V lookup: CDR1 MNHEY, CDR2 SMNVEV (reference sequence). This CDR3 reads CASSRDYDIINEQFF. As DNA, the CDR3 is TGTGCCAGCAGTCGGGACTACGATATCATCAATGAGCAGTTCTTC.

This clonotype turned up a few times. This chain links TRBV4-1 with TRBJ2-4, with D unresolved. The CDR3 runs to 15 residues. Germline CDR1 MGHRA, CDR2 YSYEKL. V was cut by 1 base and J by 5 bases, with 12 bases left in between. DNA of the CDR3: TGCGCCAGCAGCCAAGCGTGGGATACTGAAAACATTCAGTACTTC. The encoded protein is CASSQAWDTENIQYF.

This clonotype was detected many times. The CDR3 region is CAWSRTGIGELFF. For the CDR3, the DNA is TGTGCCTGGAGTCGGACAGGGATCGGGGAGCTGTTTTTT. This chain joins TRBV30 and TRBJ2-2, with TRBD1 matching 8 bases. The J segment lost 7 bases and the V segment lost 2 bases, leaving 3 bases of the junction unmatched. The germline V gene has CDR1 GTSNPN and CDR2 SVGIG (reference sequence). The CDR3 covers 13 residues.

The chain links TRBV24-1 to TRBJ2-7; 7 bases fit TRBD1. In germline, CDR1 is KGHDR, CDR2 SFDVKD. The length of the CDR3 is 18 residues. V shed 0 bases and J 3 bases; nucleotides not matched to a gene: 13. CDR3 protein: CATSDLPGTVPPFYEQYF. CDR3 nucleotide sequence: TGTGCCACCAGTGATTTGCCCGGGACAGTTCCACCTTTCTACGAGCAGTACTTC.

This clonotype was counted many times. V and J are TRBV5-1 and TRBJ2-3, with no clear D. The CDR3 is 15 residues long. Per the germline V gene, CDR1 is SGHRS and CDR2 is YFSETQ. V lost 4 bases and J 0 bases, leaving 12 bases between the germline ends. CDR3 amino acids: CASSPPETSTDTQYF. The CDR3 bases are TGCGCCAGCAGCCCCCCGGAAACTAGCACAGATACGCAGTATTTT.

This chain links TRBV7-9 with TRBJ2-2; D may match TRBD1 or TRBD2 (6 bases each). The CDR3 is 14 residues long. The germline V gene encodes CDR1 SEHNR and CDR2 FQNEAQ (reference sequence). The V end was cut by 3 bases, the J end by 6 bases, with 11 bases between. In nucleotides, the CDR3 is TGTGCCAGCAGCTTGTCGGGGGCTGCCGGGGAGCTGTTTTTT. Encoded protein: CASSLSGAAGELFF.

The chain joins TRBV5-8 to TRBJ2-7; D is possibly TRBD1 or TRBD2 (5 bases each). V was trimmed by 2 bases and J by 3 bases, leaving 9 bases between them. Per germline, CDR1 SGHTS and CDR2 YDEGEE. The CDR3 spans 13 residues. The CDR3 is CASSFRDRYEQYF. The CDR3 DNA reads as TGTGCCAGCAGCTTCAGGGACCGCTACGAGCAGTACTTC.